These 15 T cell receptor beta chains share one sample of origin, sequenced in a study of post-analysis software for immune sequencing data (dated by TCRdb to 2013 to 2016). Libraries were made using PCR. The instrument was an Illumina HiSeq 2500. To reduce PCR and sequencing biases, unique molecular identifiers were incorporated into the TCR beta cDNA libraries. TCRdb redid the processing of the public reads, applying fastp at Q25 and MiXCR, and retained in-frame beta chains. Each record represents a unique CDR3 protein, reported with the most common genes and DNA among its rows. The sample table shows 430,000 or so distinct CDR3 sequences, and approximately 42% are seen once. About 8% of the sample is held by the ten biggest clonotypes. The paper as a whole reports these results and caveats: Patients showed significantly higher frequencies than controls for about 5 TRBV segments, among them TRBV5-6, TRBV5-1 and TRBV20-1.

No antigens are known for them. Sequencing was carried out using blood. The source is a girl aged 2-9 years with multiple sclerosis.

This clonotype was recorded many times. V and J are TRBV29-1 and TRBJ2-3; no clear D. Germline values: CDR1 SQVTM, CDR2 ANQGSEA. The length of the CDR3 is 12 residues. With 1 base removed from V and 0 bases from J, the gap between germline ends came to 2 bases. CDR3 sequence: CSVEGSTDTQYF. For the CDR3, the DNA is TGCAGCGTTGAAGGCAGCACAGATACGCAGTATTTT.

The chain joins TRBV29-1 to TRBJ2-7; D perhaps matches TRBD2 (6 bases). Per the germline V gene, CDR1 is SQVTM and CDR2 is ANQGSEA. The germline V and J ends were trimmed by 1 base and 2 bases, with 12 bases remaining between them. The CDR3 runs to 14 residues. The CDR3 DNA reads as TGCAGCGTTGAAGGGTCTAGCGAGACCTACGAGCAGTACTTC. Protein: CSVEGSSETYEQYF.

V gene TRBV6-5 combines with J gene TRBJ2-7, with TRBD2 matching 8 bases. The V gene's germline CDR1 is MNHEY and CDR2 SVGAGI. V shed 8 bases, J shed 4 bases, and the junction held 7 bases outside the gene matches. The CDR3 covers 13 residues. CDR3 sequence reads: CASGEAGVYEQYF. The CDR3 nucleotides are TGTGCCAGCGGGGAAGCGGGAGTATACGAGCAGTACTTC.

The rearrangement uses TRBV7-6 and TRBJ2-2; 7 bases are a match to TRBD1. The germline CDR1 and CDR2 sequences are SGHVS and FNYEAQ. The J segment lost 1 base and the V segment lost 4 bases, leaving 3 bases of the junction unmatched. The CDR3 covers 15 residues. The chain's CDR3 is CASSSGQLNTGELFF. The CDR3 nucleotides are TGTGCCAGCAGCTCGGGACAGCTGAACACCGGGGAGCTGTTTTTT.

This clonotype was counted only a few times. V gene TRBV29-1 combines with J gene TRBJ2-1; tentative D call: TRBD1 (6 bases). The V end lost 4 bases, the J end lost 5 bases, and 12 bases lay between the germline ends. This CDR3 is built from 13 residues. Germline V gene lookup returns CDR1 SQVTM and CDR2 ANQGSEA. The CDR3, as DNA: TGCAGCGTTGCTCGGAAGGGGGACAATGAGCAGTTCTTC. This encodes CSVARKGDNEQFF.

This clonotype was observed a single time. This chain links TRBV7-3 with TRBJ2-2; 7 nucleotides agree with TRBD1. The ends lost 0 bases at V and 8 bases at J; junction bases unmatched: 12. CDR3 length: 17 amino acids. Per the germline V gene, CDR1 is SGHTA and CDR2 is FQGTGA. CDR3 residues: CASSLTSDRAVTGELFF. CDR3 coding DNA: TGTGCCAGCAGCTTAACTAGCGACAGGGCGGTAACGGGGGAGCTGTTTTTT. The full variable domain, rest sourced from reference TRBV7-3 and TRBJ2-2, is GAGVSQTPSNKVTEKGKYVELRCDPISGHTALYWYRQSLGQGPEFLIYFQGTGAADDSGLPNDRFFAVRPEGSVSTLKIQRTERGDSAVYLCASSLTSDRAVTGELFFGEGSRLTVL.

The V and J genes are TRBV12-3 or TRBV12-4 and TRBJ2-1, with TRBD2 as a possible D gene (5 bases). V was cut by 3 bases and J by 6 bases, with 9 bases left in between. This CDR3 is built from 13 residues. CDR3 sequence (DNA): TGTGCCAGCAGTTTGAGCGGAGGCAATGAGCAGTTCTTC. This encodes CASSLSGGNEQFF.

This sequence joins TRBV7-3 and TRBJ1-6; 8 nucleotides agree with TRBD1. This CDR3 has 16 amino acids. Germline CDR1 is SGHTA and CDR2 is FQGTGA. V lost 5 bases, J lost 4 bases, and 7 bases stayed unmatched. The CDR3 sequence is CASSELGQGYNSPLHF. As DNA, the CDR3 is TGTGCCAGCAGCGAACTAGGACAGGGATATAATTCACCCCTCCACTTT.

V gene TRBV5-1 combines with J gene TRBJ2-7; D remains unclear. The J call may not be correct, given that the DNA end is closer to TRBJ2-5. The germline V gene has CDR1 SGHRS and CDR2 YFSETQ. This CDR3 spans 16 amino acids. CDR3 coding DNA: TGCGCCAGCAGCTTGGGATCAGACCCACTCATGGAGACCCAGTACTTC. It is translated as CASSLGSDPLMETQYF.

The chain couples TRBV12-5 to TRBJ2-5; 8 nucleotides align to TRBD2. The J call may be faulty, since TRBJ2-7 better matches the DNA end. CDR1 LGHNT and CDR2 FRNRAP come from the germline V gene. The CDR3 is 14 amino acids. The CDR3 coding sequence is TGTGCTAGTGGTCCCCGGGGGGGGTCTGGCGAGCAGTACTTC. Translating gives CASGPRGGSGEQYF.

The rearrangement joins TRBV7-6 to TRBJ2-1; 11 bases line up with TRBD2. The CDR3 runs 14 residues. CDR1 is SGHVS and CDR2 is FNYEAQ in the germline V gene. V was pared by 6 bases and J by 9 bases, with 7 bases of the junction left unmatched. CDR3 loop: CASSVAGGPLEQFF. The CDR3 DNA sequence: TGTGCCAGCAGTGTAGCGGGGGGGCCCCTTGAGCAGTTCTTC.

This chain links TRBV7-9 with TRBJ2-1, with 7 bases matching TRBD1. J was trimmed by 3 bases and V by 4 bases; bases with no gene match: 15. The CDR3 has 18 residues. The germline CDR1 and CDR2 sequences are SEHNR and FQNEAQ (reference sequence). The CDR3 nucleotides are TGTGCCAGCAGCTGGGTAGGTTCGGGACAGAGTTTCTACAATGAGCAGTTCTTC. Translation gives CASSWVGSGQSFYNEQFF.

This clonotype turned up a few times. The chain has TRBV10-3 and TRBJ2-1; 10 positions match TRBD1. The CDR3 runs to 16 residues. CDR1 and CDR2 (germline): ENHRY, SYGVKD. Losses at the gene ends were 4 bases for V and 2 bases for J; bases not matched to a gene: 5. The CDR3, as DNA: TGTGCCATCAGTGTGACCGGGACAGGGGCCTACAATGAGCAGTTCTTC. Encoded protein: CAISVTGTGAYNEQFF.

The rearrangement uses TRBV20-1 and TRBJ2-4, with unresolved D. The CDR3 extends over 19 amino acids. The V and J ends lost 4 bases and 0 bases respectively, with 25 bases between them. In germline, CDR1 is DFQATT, CDR2 SNEGSKA (reference sequence). The CDR3 loop is CSAKPGCPGCTKAKNIQYF. CDR3 DNA sequence: TGCAGTGCTAAACCCGGTTGCCCAGGCTGTACAAAAGCCAAAAACATTCAGTACTTC.

CDR3 nucleotides: TGTGCCAGCAGTCGGTGGGGATCGGCCGAGCAGTACTTC. Protein product: CASSRWGSAEQYF. The chain has TRBV6-1 and TRBJ2-5; D remains ambiguous. The tail of the sequence fits TRBJ2-7 better, so the J call may be wrong. The CDR3 is 13 amino acids. Germline CDR1 and CDR2: MNHNS and SASEGT.